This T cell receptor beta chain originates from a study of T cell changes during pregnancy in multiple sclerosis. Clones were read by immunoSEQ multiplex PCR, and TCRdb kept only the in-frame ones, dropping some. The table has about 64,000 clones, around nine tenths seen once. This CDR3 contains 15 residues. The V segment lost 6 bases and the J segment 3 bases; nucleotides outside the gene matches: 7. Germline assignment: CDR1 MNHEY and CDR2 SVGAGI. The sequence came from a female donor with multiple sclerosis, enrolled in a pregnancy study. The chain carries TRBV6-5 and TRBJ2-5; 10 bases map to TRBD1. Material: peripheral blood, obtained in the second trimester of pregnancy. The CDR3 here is CASSQPGQGEETQYF. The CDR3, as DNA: TGTGCCAGCAGCCAGCCAGGACAGGGGGAAGAGACCCAGTACTTC.